This is a list of T cell receptor beta chains from one sample in a study of Ad26.COV2.S vaccination and SARS-CoV-2 variants. Some clones are missing from TCRdb's copy, which holds only in-frame ones; the method was immunoSEQ multiplex PCR. Of about 480,000 clones in the sample, 87% are singletons; the top ten hold 9.5% to 15%. The sequences come from peripheral blood, collected in a trial of Ad26.COV2.S vaccine versus placebo. Every receptor here comes from a person aged 18-60 years who received the Ad26.COV2.S COVID-19 vaccine or a placebo. Both conserved end residues are part of each CDR3. A D gene is named only where the DNA matches it firmly. Size tells how often a clone was seen (once, few, many) or the class of an expanded clone, and some rows leave it out.

d_gene,abundance,j_gene,v_gene,CDR3aa,CDR3nt
-,once,TRBJ2-3,TRBV23-1,CASSQSGSGVGAQYF,TGCGCCAGCAGTCAATCTGGGTCTGGGGTAGGGGCGCAGTATTTT
TRBD1,-,TRBJ1-2,TRBV6-5,CASSIRTGQGYGYTF,TGTGCCAGCTCTATTAGGACAGGGCAAGGCTATGGCTACACCTTC
TRBD1,-,TRBJ1-3,TRBV18,CASSQDRAGNTIYF,TGTGCCAGCTCACAAGACAGGGCTGGAAACACCATATATTTT
TRBD2,-,TRBJ2-1,TRBV4-1,CASSPPHSRLAAGYEQFF,TGCGCCAGCAGCCCCCCCCACTCCCGACTAGCGGCGGGGTATGAGCAGTTCTTC
TRBD2,once,TRBJ2-2,TRBV6-5,CASSIGLAGTGELFF,TGTGCCAGCAGCATTGGACTAGCGGGGACCGGGGAGCTGTTTTTT
-,-,TRBJ2-3,TRBV4-3,CASSQGSTGTDTQYF,TGCGCCAGCAGCCAAGGTTCCACCGGCACAGATACGCAGTATTTT
-,many,TRBJ1-2,TRBV28,CASTPGGVGGYTF,TGTGCCAGCACCCCCGGGGGAGTAGGGGGCTACACCTTC
-,-,TRBJ1-2,TRBV9,CASSRSGERIYGYTF,TGTGCCAGCAGTCGTAGTGGGGAGCGGATCTATGGCTACACCTTC
-,-,TRBJ1-3,TRBV9,CASSGGGNTIYF,TGTGCCAGCAGCGGAGGGGGAAACACCATATATTTT
TRBD2,-,TRBJ2-5,TRBV7-6,CASSLRLAGEWETQYF,TGTGCCAGCAGCCTAAGACTAGCGGGAGAGTGGGAGACCCAGTACTTC
-,-,TRBJ2-2,TRBV30,CAWSVPGPNTGELFF,TGTGCCTGGAGTGTACCGGGACCGAACACCGGGGAGCTGTTTTTT
-,-,TRBJ1-1,TRBV6-6,CASSNPLGRGTEAFF,TGTGCCAGCAGTAATCCATTAGGCAGGGGCACTGAAGCTTTCTTT
-,-,TRBJ1-2,TRBV30,CAWSVQAGFGYGYTF,TGTGCCTGGAGTGTACAGGCTGGGTTCGGCTATGGCTACACCTTC
-,many,TRBJ1-6,TRBV4-3,CASSQLPSGYNSPLHF,TGCGCCAGCAGCCAACTGCCTTCGGGTTATAATTCACCCCTCCACTTT
-,-,TRBJ1-1,TRBV18,CASSPTGTAMNTEAFF,TGTGCCAGCTCACCGACGGGGACGGCCATGAATACTGAAGCTTTCTTT
-,-,TRBJ1-6,TRBV28,CASSSSRVVSPLHF,TGTGCCAGCAGTTCCTCCAGGGTCGTTTCACCCCTCCACTTT
TRBD2,-,TRBJ2-3,TRBV6-5,CASRGAAGVADTQYF,TGTGCCAGCCGGGGGGCAGCGGGAGTGGCAGATACGCAGTATTTT